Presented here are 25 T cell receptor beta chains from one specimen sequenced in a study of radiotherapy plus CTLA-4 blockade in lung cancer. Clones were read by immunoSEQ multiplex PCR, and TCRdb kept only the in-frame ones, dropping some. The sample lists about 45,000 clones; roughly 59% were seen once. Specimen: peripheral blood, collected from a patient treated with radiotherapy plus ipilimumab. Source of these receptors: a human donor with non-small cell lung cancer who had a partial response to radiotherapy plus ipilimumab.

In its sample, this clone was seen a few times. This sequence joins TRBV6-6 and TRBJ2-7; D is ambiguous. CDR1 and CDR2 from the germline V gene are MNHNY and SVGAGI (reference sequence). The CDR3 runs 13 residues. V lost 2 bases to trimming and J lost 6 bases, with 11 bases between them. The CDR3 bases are TGTGCCAGCAGTTACAACCAGGTGGGCGAGCAGTACTTC. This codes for CASSYNQVGEQYF.

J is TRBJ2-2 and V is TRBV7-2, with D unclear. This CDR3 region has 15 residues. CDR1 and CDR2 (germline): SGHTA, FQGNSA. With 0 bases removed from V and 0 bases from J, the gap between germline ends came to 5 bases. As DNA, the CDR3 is TGTGCCAGCAGCTTAGCAACAACGAACACCGGGGAGCTGTTTTTT. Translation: CASSLATTNTGELFF.

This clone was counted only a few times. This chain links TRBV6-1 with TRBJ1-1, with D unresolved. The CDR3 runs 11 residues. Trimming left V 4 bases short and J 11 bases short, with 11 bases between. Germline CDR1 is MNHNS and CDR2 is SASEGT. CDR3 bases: TGTGCCAGCAGTGTGGAGGTATATGCTTTCTTT. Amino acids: CASSVEVYAFF.

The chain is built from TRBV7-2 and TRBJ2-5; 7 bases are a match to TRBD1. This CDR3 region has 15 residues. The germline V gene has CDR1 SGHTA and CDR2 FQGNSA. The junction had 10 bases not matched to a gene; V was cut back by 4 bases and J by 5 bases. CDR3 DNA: TGTGCCAGCAGCTCAAATCCCGGGACAGCGGAGACCCAGTACTTC. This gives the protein CASSSNPGTAETQYF.

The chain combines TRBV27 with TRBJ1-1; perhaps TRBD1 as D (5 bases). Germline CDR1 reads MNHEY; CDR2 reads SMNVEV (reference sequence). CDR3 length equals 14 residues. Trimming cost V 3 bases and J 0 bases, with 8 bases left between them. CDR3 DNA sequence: TGTGCCAGCAGTTTGACAGCTCTGAACACTGAAGCTTTCTTT. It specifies CASSLTALNTEAFF.

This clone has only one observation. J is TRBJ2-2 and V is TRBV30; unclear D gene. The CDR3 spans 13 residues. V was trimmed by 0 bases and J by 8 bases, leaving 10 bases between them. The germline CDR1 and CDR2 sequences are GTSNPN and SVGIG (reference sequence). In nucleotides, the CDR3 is TGTGCCTGGAGTGTACAAAATGTAGGGGAGCTGTTTTTT. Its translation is CAWSVQNVGELFF.

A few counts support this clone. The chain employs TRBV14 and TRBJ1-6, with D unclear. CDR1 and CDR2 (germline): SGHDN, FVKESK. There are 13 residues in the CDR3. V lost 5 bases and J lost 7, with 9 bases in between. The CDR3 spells CASSWNSNSPLHF. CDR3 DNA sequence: TGTGCCAGCAGCTGGAACAGCAATTCACCCCTCCACTTT.

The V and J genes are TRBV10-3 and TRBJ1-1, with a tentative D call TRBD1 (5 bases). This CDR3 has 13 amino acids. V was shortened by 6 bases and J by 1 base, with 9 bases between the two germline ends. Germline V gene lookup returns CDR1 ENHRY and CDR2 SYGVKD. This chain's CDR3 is CAISPTANTEAFF. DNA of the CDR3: TGTGCCATCAGCCCGACAGCGAACACTGAAGCTTTCTTT.

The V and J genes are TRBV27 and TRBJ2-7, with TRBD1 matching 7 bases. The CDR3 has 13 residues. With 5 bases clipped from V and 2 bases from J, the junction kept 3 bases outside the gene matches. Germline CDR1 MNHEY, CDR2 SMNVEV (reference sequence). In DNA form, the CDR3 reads TGTGCCAGCAGTGCAGGGGGACCCTACGAGCAGTACTTC. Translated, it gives CASSAGGPYEQYF.

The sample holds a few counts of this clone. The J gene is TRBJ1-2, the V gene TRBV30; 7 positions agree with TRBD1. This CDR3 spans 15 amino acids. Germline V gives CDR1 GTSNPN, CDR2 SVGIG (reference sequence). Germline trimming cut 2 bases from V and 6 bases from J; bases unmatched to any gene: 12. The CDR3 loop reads CAWSPTTTGWDGYTF. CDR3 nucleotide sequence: TGTGCCTGGAGTCCTACTACGACAGGGTGGGATGGCTACACCTTC.

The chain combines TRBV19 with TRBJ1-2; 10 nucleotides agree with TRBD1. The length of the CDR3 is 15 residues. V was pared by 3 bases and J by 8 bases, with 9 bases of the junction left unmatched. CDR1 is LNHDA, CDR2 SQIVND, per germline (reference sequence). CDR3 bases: TGTGCCAGTAGTATCCGACAGGGGGCTACGCAAGGCTACACCTTC. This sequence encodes CASSIRQGATQGYTF. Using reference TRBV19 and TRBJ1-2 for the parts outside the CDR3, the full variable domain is DGGITQSPKYLFRKEGQNVTLSCEQNLNHDAMYWYRQDPGQGLRLIYYSQIVNDFQKGDIAEGYSVSREKKESFPLTVTSAQKNPTAFYLCASSIRQGATQGYTFGSGTRLTVV.

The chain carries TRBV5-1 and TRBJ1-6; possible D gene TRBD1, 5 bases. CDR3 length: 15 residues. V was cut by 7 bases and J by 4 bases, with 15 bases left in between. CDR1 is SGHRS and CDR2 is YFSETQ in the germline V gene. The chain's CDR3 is CASPFTRTYNSPLHF. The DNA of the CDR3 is TGCGCCAGCCCCTTCACAAGGACATATAATTCACCCCTCCACTTT.

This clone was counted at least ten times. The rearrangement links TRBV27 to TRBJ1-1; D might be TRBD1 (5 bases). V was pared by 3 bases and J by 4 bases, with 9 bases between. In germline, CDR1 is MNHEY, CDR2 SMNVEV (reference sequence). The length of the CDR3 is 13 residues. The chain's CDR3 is CASSFQRGTEAFF. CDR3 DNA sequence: TGTGCCAGCAGTTTCCAAAGGGGCACTGAAGCTTTCTTT.

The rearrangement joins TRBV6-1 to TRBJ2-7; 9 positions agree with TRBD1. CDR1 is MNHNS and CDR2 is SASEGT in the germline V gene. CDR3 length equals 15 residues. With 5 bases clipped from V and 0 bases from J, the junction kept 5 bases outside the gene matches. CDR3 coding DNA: TGTGCCAGCAGTAGAGAACAGGGGGCCTCCTACGAGCAGTACTTC. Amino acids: CASSREQGASYEQYF.

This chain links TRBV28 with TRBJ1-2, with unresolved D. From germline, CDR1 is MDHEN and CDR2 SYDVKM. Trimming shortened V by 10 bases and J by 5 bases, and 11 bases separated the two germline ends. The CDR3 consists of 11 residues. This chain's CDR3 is CATQTGYGYTF. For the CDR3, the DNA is TGTGCCACCCAAACGGGGTATGGCTACACCTTC.

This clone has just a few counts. This CDR3 is CASSFPQGLGYGYTF. The CDR3 coding sequence is TGTGCCAGCAGTTTCCCACAGGGCTTAGGGTATGGCTACACCTTC. The gene calls are TRBV28 and TRBJ1-2, with D tentatively TRBD1 (6 bases). Per the germline V gene, CDR1 is MDHEN and CDR2 is SYDVKM. Trimming stripped 3 bases from V and 5 bases from J, with 16 bases between. The CDR3 extends over 15 amino acids.

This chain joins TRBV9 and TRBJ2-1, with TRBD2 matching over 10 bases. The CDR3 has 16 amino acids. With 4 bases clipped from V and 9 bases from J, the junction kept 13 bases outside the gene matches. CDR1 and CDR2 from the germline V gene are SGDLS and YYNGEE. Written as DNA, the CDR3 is TGTGCCAGCAGCCGACCTCTAGCGGGGGCTCCGGGTGAGCAGTTCTTC. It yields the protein CASSRPLAGAPGEQFF.

The CDR3 sequence: CASSLEGVAGNTIYF. The CDR3, as DNA: TGTGCCAGCAGCTTGGAAGGGGTAGCAGGAAACACCATATATTTT. The rearrangement links TRBV5-5 to TRBJ1-3; the D gene is possibly TRBD1 (5 bases). Germline V gene data show CDR1 as SGHKS and CDR2 as YYEKEE (reference sequence). V dropped 0 bases and J dropped 4 bases, with 11 bases sitting between them. The CDR3 contains 15 residues.

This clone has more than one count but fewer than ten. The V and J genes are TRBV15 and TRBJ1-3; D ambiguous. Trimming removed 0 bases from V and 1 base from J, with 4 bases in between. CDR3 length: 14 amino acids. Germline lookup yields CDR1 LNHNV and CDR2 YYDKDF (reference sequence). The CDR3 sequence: CATSRDPSGNTIYF. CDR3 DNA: TGTGCCACCAGCAGAGATCCTTCTGGAAACACCATATATTTT.

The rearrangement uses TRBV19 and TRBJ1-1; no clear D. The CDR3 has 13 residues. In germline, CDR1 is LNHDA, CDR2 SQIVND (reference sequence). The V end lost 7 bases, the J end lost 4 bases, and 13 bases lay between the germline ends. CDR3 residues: CASTRSLGTEAFF. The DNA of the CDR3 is TGTGCCAGTACCCGCTCCCTAGGCACTGAAGCTTTCTTT. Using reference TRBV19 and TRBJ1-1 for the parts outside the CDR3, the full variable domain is DGGITQSPKYLFRKEGQNVTLSCEQNLNHDAMYWYRQDPGQGLRLIYYSQIVNDFQKGDIAEGYSVSREKKESFPLTVTSAQKNPTAFYLCASTRSLGTEAFFGQGTRLTVV.

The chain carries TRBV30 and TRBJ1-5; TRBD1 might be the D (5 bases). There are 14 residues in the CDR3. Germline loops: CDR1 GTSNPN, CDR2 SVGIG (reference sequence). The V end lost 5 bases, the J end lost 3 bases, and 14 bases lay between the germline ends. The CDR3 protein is CAWAPGGFNQPQHF. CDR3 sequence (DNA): TGTGCCTGGGCCCCCGGGGGGTTCAATCAGCCCCAGCATTTT.

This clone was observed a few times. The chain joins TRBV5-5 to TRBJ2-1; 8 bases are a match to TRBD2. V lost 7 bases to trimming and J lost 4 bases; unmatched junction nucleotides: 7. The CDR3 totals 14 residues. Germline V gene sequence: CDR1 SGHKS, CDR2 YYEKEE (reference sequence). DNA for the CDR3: TGTGCCAGCGGCACGGGGGGGCAGTACAATGAGCAGTTCTTC. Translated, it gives CASGTGGQYNEQFF.

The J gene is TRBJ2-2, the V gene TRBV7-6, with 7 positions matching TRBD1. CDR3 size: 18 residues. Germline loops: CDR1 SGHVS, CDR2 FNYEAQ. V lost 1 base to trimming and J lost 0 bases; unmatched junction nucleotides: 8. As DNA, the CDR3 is TGTGCCAGCAGCTTAGGGACAGGAACTATACCGAACACCGGGGAGCTGTTTTTT. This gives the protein CASSLGTGTIPNTGELFF.

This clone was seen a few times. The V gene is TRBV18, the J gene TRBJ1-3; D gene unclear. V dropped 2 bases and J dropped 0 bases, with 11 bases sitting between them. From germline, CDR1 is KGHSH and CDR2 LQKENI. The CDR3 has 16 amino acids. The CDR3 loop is CASSPTSTHSGNTIYF. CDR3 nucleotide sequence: TGTGCCAGCTCACCAACTTCCACTCACTCTGGAAACACCATATATTTT.

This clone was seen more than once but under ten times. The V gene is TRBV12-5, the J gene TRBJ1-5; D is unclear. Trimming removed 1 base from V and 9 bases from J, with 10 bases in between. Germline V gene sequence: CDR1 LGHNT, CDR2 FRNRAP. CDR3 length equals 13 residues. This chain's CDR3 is CASGLGPEGPQHF. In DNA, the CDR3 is TGTGCTAGTGGTTTGGGCCCGGAGGGGCCCCAGCATTTT.